Given below is one T cell receptor beta chain in context. Data came from immunoSEQ multiplex PCR; TCRdb stores just in-frame clones and leaves some out. The repertoire holds more than 95,000 clones, with roughly 80% as singletons. CDR1 is DFQATT, CDR2 SNEGSKA, per germline (reference sequence). Germline trimming cut 3 bases from V and 6 bases from J; bases unmatched to any gene: 12. The CDR3 is made up of 17 amino acids. The data belong to a study of blood T cell repertoires in COVID-19. Study-level information: Sample material is recorded as cDNA or gDNA derived from T cells, B-cell-depleted T cells, or PBMCs.

The specimen was peripheral blood. The clonotype originates from a woman at least 80 years old with acute or convalescent COVID-19. This chain uses TRBV20-1 with TRBJ1-6; 9 bases fit TRBD1. CDR3 protein: CSASILGQGRSNSPLHF. The CDR3 nucleotides are TGCAGTGCTAGTATCTTGGGACAGGGAAGAAGTAATTCACCCCTCCACTTT.